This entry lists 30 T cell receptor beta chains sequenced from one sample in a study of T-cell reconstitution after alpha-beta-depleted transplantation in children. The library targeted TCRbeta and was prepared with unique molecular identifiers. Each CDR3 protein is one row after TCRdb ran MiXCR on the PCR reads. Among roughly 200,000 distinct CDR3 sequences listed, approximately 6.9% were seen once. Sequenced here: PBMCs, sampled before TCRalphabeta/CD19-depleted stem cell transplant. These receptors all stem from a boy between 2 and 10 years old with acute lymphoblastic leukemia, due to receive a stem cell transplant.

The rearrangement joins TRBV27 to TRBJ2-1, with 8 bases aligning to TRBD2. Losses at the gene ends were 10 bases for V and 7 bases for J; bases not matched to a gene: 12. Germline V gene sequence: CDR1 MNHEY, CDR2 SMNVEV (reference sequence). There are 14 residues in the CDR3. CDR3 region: CATPGTRSRNEQFF. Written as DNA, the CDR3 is TGTGCCACCCCCGGGACTAGGTCAAGGAATGAGCAGTTCTTC.

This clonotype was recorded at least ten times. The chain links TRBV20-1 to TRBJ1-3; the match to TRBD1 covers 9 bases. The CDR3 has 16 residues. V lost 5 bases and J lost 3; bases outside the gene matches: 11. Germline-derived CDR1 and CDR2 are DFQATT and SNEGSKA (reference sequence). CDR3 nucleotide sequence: TGCAGTGCTGCGGGACAGGGTGAAAAAGGTGGAAACACCATATATTTT. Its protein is CSAAGQGEKGGNTIYF.

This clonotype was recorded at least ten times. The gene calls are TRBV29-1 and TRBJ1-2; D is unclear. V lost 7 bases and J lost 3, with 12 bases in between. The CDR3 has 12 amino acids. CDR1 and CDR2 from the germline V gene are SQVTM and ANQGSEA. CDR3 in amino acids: CSGLGEYYGYTF. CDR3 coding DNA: TGCAGCGGCTTGGGAGAATACTATGGCTACACCTTC.

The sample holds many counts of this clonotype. CDR3 bases: TGTGCCAGCCGGGACCGTGGTCCTTACAATGAGCAGTTCTTC. Its protein product is CASRDRGPYNEQFF. The chain uses TRBV6-5 and TRBJ2-1; D tentatively fits TRBD1 or TRBD2 (5 bases each). Trimming stripped 8 bases from V and 4 bases from J, with 15 bases between. The germline V gene has CDR1 MNHEY and CDR2 SVGAGI. The length of the CDR3 is 14 residues.

Here the CDR3 reads CASSPGTSRETQYF. CDR3 in DNA: TGTGCCAGCAGTCCCGGGACTAGCCGAGAGACCCAGTACTTC. The chain joins TRBV6-2 or TRBV6-3 to TRBJ2-5; 9 bases match TRBD2. This CDR3 comprises 14 residues. Germline CDR1 and CDR2: MNHEY and SVGEGT. After removal of 5 bases from V and 4 bases from J, the junction contained 5 bases not matched to a gene.

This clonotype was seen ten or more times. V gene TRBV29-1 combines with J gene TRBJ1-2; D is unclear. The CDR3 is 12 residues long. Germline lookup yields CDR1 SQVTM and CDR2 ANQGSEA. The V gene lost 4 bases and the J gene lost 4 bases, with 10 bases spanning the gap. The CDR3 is CSVVHGVYGYTF. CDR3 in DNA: TGCAGCGTTGTTCACGGAGTCTATGGCTACACCTTC.

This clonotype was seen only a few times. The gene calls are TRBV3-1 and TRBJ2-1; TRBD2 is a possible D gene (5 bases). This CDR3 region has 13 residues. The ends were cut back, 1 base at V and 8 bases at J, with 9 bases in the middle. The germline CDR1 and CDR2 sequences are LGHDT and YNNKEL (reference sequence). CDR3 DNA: TGTGCCAGCAGCCAAGCGGGCGGGTATGAGCAGTTCTTC. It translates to CASSQAGGYEQFF.

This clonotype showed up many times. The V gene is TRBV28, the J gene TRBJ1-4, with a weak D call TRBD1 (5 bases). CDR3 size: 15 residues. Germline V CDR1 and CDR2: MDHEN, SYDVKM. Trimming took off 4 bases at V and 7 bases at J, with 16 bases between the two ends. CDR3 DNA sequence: TGTGCCAGCAGTTCGTACAGGAGGGTCGGTGAAAAACTGTTTTTT. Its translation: CASSSYRRVGEKLFF.

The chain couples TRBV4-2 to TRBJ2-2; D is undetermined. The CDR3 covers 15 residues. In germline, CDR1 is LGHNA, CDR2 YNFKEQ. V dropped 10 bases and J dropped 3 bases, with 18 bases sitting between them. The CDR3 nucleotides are TGTGCCATGAGCCCCGGGCGAAGAGACACCGGGGAGCTGTTTTTT. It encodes CAMSPGRRDTGELFF.

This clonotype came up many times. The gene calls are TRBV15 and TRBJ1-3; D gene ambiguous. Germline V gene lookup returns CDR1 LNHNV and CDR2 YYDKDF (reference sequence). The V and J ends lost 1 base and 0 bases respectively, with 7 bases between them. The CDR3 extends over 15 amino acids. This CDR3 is CATSRAGISGNTIYF. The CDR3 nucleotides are TGTGCCACCAGCAGAGCCGGTATCTCTGGAAACACCATATATTTT.

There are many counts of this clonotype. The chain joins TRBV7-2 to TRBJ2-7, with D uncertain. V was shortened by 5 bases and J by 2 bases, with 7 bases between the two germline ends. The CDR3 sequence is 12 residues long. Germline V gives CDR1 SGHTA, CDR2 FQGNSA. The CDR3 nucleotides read TGTGCCAGCAGCCCAAGGACCTACGAGCAGTACTTC. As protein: CASSPRTYEQYF.

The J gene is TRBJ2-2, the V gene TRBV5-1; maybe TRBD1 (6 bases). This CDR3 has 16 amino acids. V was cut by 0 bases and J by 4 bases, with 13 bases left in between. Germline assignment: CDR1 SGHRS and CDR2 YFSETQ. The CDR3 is CASSLEQGSGTGELFF. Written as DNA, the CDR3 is TGCGCCAGCAGCTTGGAACAGGGTAGTGGCACCGGGGAGCTGTTTTTT.

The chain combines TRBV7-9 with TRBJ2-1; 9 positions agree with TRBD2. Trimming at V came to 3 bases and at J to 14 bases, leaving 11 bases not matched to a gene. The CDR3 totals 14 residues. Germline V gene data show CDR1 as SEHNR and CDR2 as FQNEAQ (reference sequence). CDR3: CASSLGGGRAGKFF. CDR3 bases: TGTGCCAGCAGCTTGGGCGGCGGGAGGGCCGGGAAGTTCTTC.

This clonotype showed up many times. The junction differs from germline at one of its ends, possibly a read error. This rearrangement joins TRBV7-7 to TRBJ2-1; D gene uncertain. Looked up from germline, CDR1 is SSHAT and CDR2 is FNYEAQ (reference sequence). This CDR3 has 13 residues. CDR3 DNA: TGTGCTAGCAGCCCCGGACGGAACAATGAGCAGTTCTTC. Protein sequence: CASSPGRNNEQFF.

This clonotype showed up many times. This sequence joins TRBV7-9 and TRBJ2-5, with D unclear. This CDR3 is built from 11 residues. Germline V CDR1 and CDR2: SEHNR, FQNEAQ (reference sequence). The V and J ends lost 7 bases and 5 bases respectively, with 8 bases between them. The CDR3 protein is CASTPMETQYF. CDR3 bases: TGTGCCAGCACCCCTATGGAGACCCAGTACTTC.

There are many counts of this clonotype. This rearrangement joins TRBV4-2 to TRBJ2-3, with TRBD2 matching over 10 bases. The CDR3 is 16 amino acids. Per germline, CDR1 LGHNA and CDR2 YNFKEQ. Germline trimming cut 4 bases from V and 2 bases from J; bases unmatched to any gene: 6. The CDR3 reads CASSRLSGGATDTQYF. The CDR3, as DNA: TGTGCCAGCAGCCGATTGAGCGGGGGGGCCACAGATACGCAGTATTTT.

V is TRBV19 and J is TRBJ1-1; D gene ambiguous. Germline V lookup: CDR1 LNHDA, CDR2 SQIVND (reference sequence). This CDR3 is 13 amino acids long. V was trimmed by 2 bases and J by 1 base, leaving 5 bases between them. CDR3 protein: CASSIRENTEAFF. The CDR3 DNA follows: TGTGCCAGTAGTATACGAGAGAACACTGAAGCTTTCTTT.

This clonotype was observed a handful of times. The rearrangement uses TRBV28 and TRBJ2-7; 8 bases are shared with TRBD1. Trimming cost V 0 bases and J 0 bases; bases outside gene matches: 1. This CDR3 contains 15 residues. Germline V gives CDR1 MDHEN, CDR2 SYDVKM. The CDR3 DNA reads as TGTGCCAGCAGTTTATGGGACAGGGTCTCCTACGAGCAGTACTTC. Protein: CASSLWDRVSYEQYF.

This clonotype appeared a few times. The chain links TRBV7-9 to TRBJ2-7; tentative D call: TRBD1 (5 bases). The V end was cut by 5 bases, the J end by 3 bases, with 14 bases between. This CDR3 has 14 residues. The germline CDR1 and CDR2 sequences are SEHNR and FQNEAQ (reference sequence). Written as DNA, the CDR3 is TGTGCCAGCAGCCCCAGACAGAATCACTACGAGCAGTACTTC. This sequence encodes CASSPRQNHYEQYF. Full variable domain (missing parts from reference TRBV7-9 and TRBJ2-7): DTGVSQNPRHKITKRGQNVTFRCDPISEHNRLYWYRQTLGQGPEFLTYFQNEAQLEKSRLLSDRFSAERPKGSFSTLEIQRTEQGDSAMYLCASSPRQNHYEQYFGPGTRLTVT.

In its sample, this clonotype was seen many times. The CDR3 DNA is TGCAGCGTTGAACTACAGCAAGAGACCCAGTACTTC. It is translated as CSVELQQETQYF. The chain combines TRBV29-1 with TRBJ2-5, with D unclear. V lost 2 bases, J lost 2 bases, and 6 bases lay in between. The CDR3 covers 12 residues. Germline V gene data show CDR1 as SQVTM and CDR2 as ANQGSEA.

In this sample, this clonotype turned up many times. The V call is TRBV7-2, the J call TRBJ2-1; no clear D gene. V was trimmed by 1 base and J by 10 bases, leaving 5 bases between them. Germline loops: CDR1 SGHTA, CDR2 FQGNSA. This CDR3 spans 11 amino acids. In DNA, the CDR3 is TGTGCCAGCAGCTTAGGAAGCGAGCAGTTCTTC. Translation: CASSLGSEQFF.

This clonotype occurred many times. CDR3 sequence: CASSAGNTNQPQHF. CDR3 coding DNA: TGTGCCAGCAGTGCGGGGAACACCAATCAGCCCCAGCATTTT. The chain links TRBV2 to TRBJ1-5, with D hard to call. The germline V and J ends were trimmed by 4 bases and 3 bases, with 10 bases remaining between them. The CDR3 extends over 14 amino acids. The germline V gene has CDR1 SNHLY and CDR2 FYNNEI.

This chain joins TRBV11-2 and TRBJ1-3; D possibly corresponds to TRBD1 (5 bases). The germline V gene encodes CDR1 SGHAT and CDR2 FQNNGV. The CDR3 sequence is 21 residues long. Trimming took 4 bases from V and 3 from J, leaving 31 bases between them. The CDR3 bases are TGTGCCAGCAGCTCTGAAAGTGTGCGGACACTGCATCGGGAGGGTGGAAACACCATATATTTT. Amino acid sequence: CASSSESVRTLHREGGNTIYF.

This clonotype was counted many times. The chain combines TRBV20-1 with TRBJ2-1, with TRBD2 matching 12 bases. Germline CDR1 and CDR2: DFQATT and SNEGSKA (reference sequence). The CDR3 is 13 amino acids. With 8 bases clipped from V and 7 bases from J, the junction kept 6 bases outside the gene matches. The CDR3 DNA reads TGCAGTCTAGCGGGGGGGCCAGTAAATGAGCAGTTCTTC. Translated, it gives CSLAGGPVNEQFF.

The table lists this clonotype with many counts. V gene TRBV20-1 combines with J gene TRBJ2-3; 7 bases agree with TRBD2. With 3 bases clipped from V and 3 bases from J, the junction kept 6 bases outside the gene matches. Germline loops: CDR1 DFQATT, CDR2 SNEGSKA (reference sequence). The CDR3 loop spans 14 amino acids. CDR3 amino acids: CSARSWGGTDTQYF. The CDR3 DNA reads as TGCAGTGCTAGGAGCTGGGGGGGGACAGATACGCAGTATTTT.

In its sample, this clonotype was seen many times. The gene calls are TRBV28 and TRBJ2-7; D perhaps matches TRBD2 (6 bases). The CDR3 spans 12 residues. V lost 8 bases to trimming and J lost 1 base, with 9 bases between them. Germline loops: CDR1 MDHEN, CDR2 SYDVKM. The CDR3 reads CASGTPSYEQYF. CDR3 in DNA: TGTGCCAGCGGGACTCCGTCCTACGAGCAGTACTTC.

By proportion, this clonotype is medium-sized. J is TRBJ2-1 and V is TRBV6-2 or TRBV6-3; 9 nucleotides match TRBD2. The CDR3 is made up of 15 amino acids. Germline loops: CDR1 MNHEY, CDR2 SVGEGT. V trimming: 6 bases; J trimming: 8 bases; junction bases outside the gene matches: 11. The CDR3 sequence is CASRPAGGPRDEQFF. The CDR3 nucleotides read TGTGCCAGCAGACCGGCGGGGGGGCCTCGGGATGAGCAGTTCTTC.

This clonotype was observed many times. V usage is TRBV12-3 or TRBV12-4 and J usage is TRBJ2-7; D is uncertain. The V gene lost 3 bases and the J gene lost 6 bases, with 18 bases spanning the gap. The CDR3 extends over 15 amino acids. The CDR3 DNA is TGTGCCAGCAGTTTTCGGTCCTCCTTCTTAAGCGAGCAGTACTTC. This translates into CASSFRSSFLSEQYF.

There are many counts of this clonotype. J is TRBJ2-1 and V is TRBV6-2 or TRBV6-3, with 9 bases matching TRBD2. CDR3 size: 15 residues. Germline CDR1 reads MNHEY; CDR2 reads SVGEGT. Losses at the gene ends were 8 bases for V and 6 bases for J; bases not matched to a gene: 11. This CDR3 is CASFNEERGVNEQFF. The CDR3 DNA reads TGTGCCAGCTTCAACGAGGAGCGGGGGGTCAATGAGCAGTTCTTC.

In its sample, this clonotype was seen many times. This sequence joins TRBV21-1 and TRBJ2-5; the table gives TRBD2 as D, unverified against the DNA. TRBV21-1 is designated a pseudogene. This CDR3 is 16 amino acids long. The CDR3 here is CASSKAGAGVAETQYF. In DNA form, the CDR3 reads TGTGCCAGCAGCAAAGCGGGAGCGGGAGTGGCGGAGACCCAGTACTTC.